These 15 T cell receptor beta chains were all obtained from the same sample, sequenced in a study of T-cell reconstitution after alpha-beta-depleted transplantation in children. It was with unique molecular identifiers that the TCRbeta library was prepared. MiXCR, run by TCRdb on the PCR reads, gives a single entry per CDR3 protein. The sample shows about 420,000 distinct CDR3 sequences, approximately 11% of them seen only once. The input for sequencing was PBMCs from the stem cell graft donor, taken from the stem cell graft. These receptor sequences come from a human donor who donated a stem cell graft to a child with acute myeloid leukemia.

This clonotype showed up just a few times. Lacking the conserved final phenylalanine or tryptophan, this CDR3 likely reflects a read error. The CDR3 DNA reads TGTGCCAGCAGTTTAGCGGGGGGGTTGACCTACAATGAGCAGTTCTCC. This encodes CASSLAGGLTYNEQFS. V is TRBV12-3 or TRBV12-4 and J is TRBJ2-1, with 7 bases that match TRBD2. CDR3 size: 16 residues. The V gene end was trimmed by 0 bases and the J gene end by 2 bases; junction bases not matched to a gene: 4.

This clonotype was recorded a few times. V gene TRBV6-2 or TRBV6-3 combines with J gene TRBJ2-2; D unclear. Germline lookup yields CDR1 MNHEY and CDR2 SVGEGT. The V end lost 8 bases, the J end lost 6 bases, and 13 bases lay between the germline ends. The CDR3 extends over 13 amino acids. CDR3 residues: CASGRSLPGELFF. Written as DNA, the CDR3 is TGTGCCAGCGGTCGATCCCTACCCGGGGAGCTGTTTTTT.

This clonotype was counted ten times or more. The genes are TRBV5-1 and TRBJ2-3, with 7 positions matching TRBD1. In germline, CDR1 is SGHRS, CDR2 YFSETQ. The junction had 6 bases not matched to a gene; V was cut back by 2 bases and J by 3 bases. There are 15 residues in the CDR3. CDR3 nucleotides: TGCGCCAGCAGCTTAAGACAGGGTGGAACAGATACGCAGTATTTT. Its protein is CASSLRQGGTDTQYF. The entire variable domain, with the rest obtained from reference TRBV5-1 and TRBJ2-3, is as follows: KAGVTQTPRYLIKTRGQQVTLSCSPISGHRSVSWYQQTPGQGLQFLFEYFSETQRNKGNFPGRFSGRQFSNSRSEMNVSTLELGDSALYLCASSLRQGGTDTQYFGPGTRLTVL.

This clonotype was detected ten times or more. The chain joins TRBV20-1 to TRBJ2-3, with a tentative D call TRBD2 (7 bases). V was trimmed by 1 base and J by 1 base, leaving 21 bases between them. Germline V gives CDR1 DFQATT, CDR2 SNEGSKA (reference sequence). This CDR3 is 18 amino acids long. CDR3 amino acids: CSARAHRGAVVGTDTQYF. CDR3 sequence (DNA): TGCAGTGCTAGAGCCCACCGGGGGGCAGTGGTCGGCACAGATACGCAGTATTTT.

The chain recombines TRBV5-1 with TRBJ1-5; 9 bases are shared with TRBD1. The CDR3 loop spans 15 amino acids. Germline V lookup: CDR1 SGHRS, CDR2 YFSETQ. V was clipped by 4 bases and J by 6 bases; unmatched bases: 8. The CDR3 DNA follows: TGCGCCAGCAGCCGGACCGGGACAGGGCGTCAGCCCCAGCATTTT. Residues: CASSRTGTGRQPQHF. Full variable domain (missing parts from reference TRBV5-1 and TRBJ1-5): KAGVTQTPRYLIKTRGQQVTLSCSPISGHRSVSWYQQTPGQGLQFLFEYFSETQRNKGNFPGRFSGRQFSNSRSEMNVSTLELGDSALYLCASSRTGTGRQPQHFGDGTRLSIL.

V and J are TRBV4-1 and TRBJ2-1, with D perhaps TRBD2 (5 bases). In germline, CDR1 is MGHRA, CDR2 YSYEKL. CDR3 length: 15 amino acids. The germline V and J ends were trimmed by 0 bases and 8 bases, with 14 bases remaining between them. The CDR3 loop reads CASSQDYHSRDEQFF. CDR3 coding DNA: TGCGCCAGCAGCCAAGACTACCACTCGAGGGATGAGCAGTTCTTC.

Only a few counts were recorded for this clonotype. The chain is built from TRBV20-1 and TRBJ2-5; 9 positions match TRBD1. Trimming cost V 6 bases and J 5 bases; bases outside gene matches: 13. Germline CDR1 reads DFQATT; CDR2 reads SNEGSKA (reference sequence). This CDR3 is 15 amino acids long. The CDR3, as DNA: TGCAGTGCCCAAACCTACAGGGGGCAAGGGGAGACCCAGTACTTC. Protein: CSAQTYRGQGETQYF.

This clonotype has only a few counts. V and J are TRBV25-1 and TRBJ2-1; 11 bases line up with TRBD2. CDR1 is MGHDK and CDR2 is SYGVNS in the germline V gene. V was pared by 4 bases and J by 9 bases, with 17 bases of the junction left unmatched. This CDR3 spans 18 amino acids. Here the CDR3 DNA reads TGTGCCAGCAGTGTGGAGGGGACTAGCGGACTGCCCGAGAGTGAGCAGTTCTTC. The encoded protein is CASSVEGTSGLPESEQFF. Full variable domain (missing parts from reference TRBV25-1 and TRBJ2-1): EADIYQTPRYLVIGTGKKITLECSQTMGHDKMYWYQQDPGMELHLIHYSYGVNSTEKGDLSSESTVSRIRTEHFPLTLESARPSHTSQYLCASSVEGTSGLPESEQFFGPGTRLTVL.

This clonotype was counted a few times. The V and J genes are TRBV7-9 and TRBJ2-1; D may be TRBD2 (7 bases). The germline V gene encodes CDR1 SEHNR and CDR2 FQNEAQ (reference sequence). Trimming left V 6 bases short and J 4 bases short, with 19 bases between. CDR3 size: 16 residues. DNA of the CDR3: TGTGCCAGCAGGCCGAAGGGGGACTATATTTACAATGAGCAGTTCTTC. It encodes CASRPKGDYIYNEQFF.

This clonotype has just a few counts. The rearrangement uses TRBV20-1 and TRBJ2-5, with D uncertain. Looked up from germline, CDR1 is DFQATT and CDR2 is SNEGSKA (reference sequence). The CDR3 contains 13 residues. V shed 6 bases and J shed 5 bases, with 16 bases lying between them. CDR3: CSAPFGAGETQYF. In DNA form, the CDR3 reads TGCAGTGCCCCATTCGGTGCTGGGGAGACCCAGTACTTC.

This chain connects TRBV6-5 to TRBJ2-5, with 10 bases fitting TRBD1. The J segment lost 7 bases and the V segment lost 6 bases, leaving 8 bases of the junction unmatched. Per germline, CDR1 MNHEY and CDR2 SVGAGI. The CDR3 has 14 residues. CDR3: CASRSSGQGMTQYF. Written as DNA, the CDR3 is TGTGCCAGCAGGTCCTCGGGACAGGGGATGACCCAGTACTTC.

This clonotype was seen a handful of times. The chain has TRBV20-1 and TRBJ2-7, with unresolved D. Trimming stripped 3 bases from V and 3 bases from J, with 9 bases between. CDR1 and CDR2 from the germline V gene are DFQATT and SNEGSKA (reference sequence). CDR3 length equals 12 residues. This chain's CDR3 is CSASFDGYEQYV. CDR3 nucleotide sequence: TGCAGTGCTAGCTTCGACGGCTACGAGCAGTACGTC.

The chain carries TRBV5-1 and TRBJ2-7; D gene unclear. The CDR3 length is 12 residues. Germline V gives CDR1 SGHRS, CDR2 YFSETQ. The ends were cut back, 2 bases at V and 3 bases at J, with 6 bases in the middle. The CDR3 region has the DNA TGCGCCAGCAGCTTTGATAACTACGAGCAGTACTTC. It codes for CASSFDNYEQYF.

This chain connects TRBV5-4 to TRBJ2-5; 12 bases align to TRBD1. Germline values: CDR1 SGHNT, CDR2 YYREEE (reference sequence). This CDR3 has 16 amino acids. With V trimmed by 3 bases and J by 5 bases, 8 bases remained unmatched. The CDR3, as DNA: TGTGCCAGCAGCTCGGGGGGGACAGGGGGCTGGGAGACCCAGTACTTC. Protein sequence: CASSSGGTGGWETQYF.

The chain combines TRBV5-5 with TRBJ1-1; 7 bases agree with TRBD1. The CDR3 contains 16 residues. Germline V gives CDR1 SGHKS, CDR2 YYEKEE (reference sequence). The V gene end was trimmed by 3 bases and the J gene end by 4 bases; junction bases not matched to a gene: 12. DNA of the CDR3: TGTGCCAGCAGCTCTAGACAGGGCCCGCTCGGCACTGAAGCTTTCTTT. This gives the protein CASSSRQGPLGTEAFF.